This entry is about one T cell receptor (beta chain). No antigen is known for it. This record comes from a study of T cell responses to AZD1222 COVID-19 vaccine. Notes on the study in general: Scientists sampled the repertoires only once the peak T cell response had passed. Dominant CD4 TCR responses targeted spike regions 160-218 and 743-854. In the spike-specific TCR repertoire, nearly half reportedly target unmutated variant regions. At study baseline, merely about 6 AZD1222 recipients were seropositive.

Measured with immunoSEQ multiplex PCR; TCRdb has only the in-frame clones, and not every one. Of fewer than 120,000 clones detected, about 94% appear once; the ten largest clones hold 2.5% to 3.5%. The CDR3 has 17 residues. CDR1 and CDR2 from the germline V gene are LGHDT and YNNKEL (reference sequence). V gave up 0 bases and J gave up 4 bases, with 17 bases separating them. V usage is TRBV3-1 (or the pseudogene TRBV3-2) and J usage is TRBJ2-3, with a tentative D call TRBD2 (7 bases). Sequencing was performed on peripheral blood, taken 28 days after the second AZD1222 dose. This TCR derives from an adult who received the AZD1222 COVID-19 vaccine. CDR3: CASSQDQGGASADTQYF. CDR3 DNA: TGTGCCAGCAGCCAAGATCAAGGGGGGGCTAGCGCAGATACGCAGTATTTT.